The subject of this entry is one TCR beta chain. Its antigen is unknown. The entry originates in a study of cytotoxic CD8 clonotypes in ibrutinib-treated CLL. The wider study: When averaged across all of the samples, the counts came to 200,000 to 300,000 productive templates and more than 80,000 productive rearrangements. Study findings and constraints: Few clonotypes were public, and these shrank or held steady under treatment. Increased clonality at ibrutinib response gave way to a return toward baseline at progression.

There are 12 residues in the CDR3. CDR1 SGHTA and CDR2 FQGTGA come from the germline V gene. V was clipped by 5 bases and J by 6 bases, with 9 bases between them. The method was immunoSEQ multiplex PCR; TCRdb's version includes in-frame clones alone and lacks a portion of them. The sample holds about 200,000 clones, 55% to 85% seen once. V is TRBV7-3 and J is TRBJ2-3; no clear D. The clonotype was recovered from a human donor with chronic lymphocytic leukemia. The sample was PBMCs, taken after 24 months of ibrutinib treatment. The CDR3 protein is CASSRRDDTQYF. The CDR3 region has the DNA TGTGCCAGCAGCAGACGAGATGATACGCAGTATTTT.